Each of the 26 T cell receptor beta chains below was sequenced from the same sample in a study of control samples from healthy donors and cancer patients. Assay used: immunoSEQ multiplex PCR; TCRdb lists only in-frame clones, some missing. The profile shows about 72,000 clones, approximately 92% of them singletons. Sample: blood. Receptors were obtained from a woman aged 55-69 years in good health.

The chain uses TRBV4-1 and TRBJ1-2; maybe TRBD1 (5 bases). This CDR3 region has 14 residues. Germline assignment: CDR1 MGHRA and CDR2 YSYEKL. With 1 base removed from V and 5 bases from J, the gap between germline ends came to 11 bases. Written as DNA, the CDR3 is TGCGCCAGCAGCCAAGCAGACAGCTTTTATGGCTACACCTTC. This gives the protein CASSQADSFYGYTF.

The chain is built from TRBV4-1 and TRBJ1-1; D call uncertain. V was shortened by 4 bases and J by 1 base, with 13 bases between the two germline ends. From germline, CDR1 is MGHRA and CDR2 YSYEKL. The CDR3 loop spans 15 amino acids. This CDR3 reads CASSRLGLANTEAFF. DNA of the CDR3: TGCGCCAGCAGCCGACTCGGACTGGCGAACACTGAAGCTTTCTTT.

The CDR3 nucleotides read TGTGCCAGCAGCCGACAGGCCGGGGACACTGAAGCTTTCTTT. It is translated as CASSRQAGDTEAFF. This chain links TRBV6-5 with TRBJ1-1; a weak D match, TRBD1 (6 bases). The CDR3 is 14 residues long. V gave up 6 bases and J gave up 3 bases, with 14 bases separating them. CDR1 is MNHEY, CDR2 SVGAGI, per germline.

The chain links TRBV27 to TRBJ1-1, with a weak D call TRBD1 (5 bases). Germline V gene sequence: CDR1 MNHEY, CDR2 SMNVEV (reference sequence). Trimming removed 5 bases from V and 0 bases from J, with 22 bases in between. The CDR3 loop spans 18 amino acids. The CDR3 DNA is TGTGCCAGCAGTCCTGTGCTCACAGGAGGGCGCATGAACACTGAAGCTTTCTTT. Translation gives CASSPVLTGGRMNTEAFF.

This clone appeared once. V gene TRBV2 combines with J gene TRBJ1-3; the D is unclear. V was trimmed by 1 base and J by 0 bases, leaving 7 bases between them. In germline, CDR1 is SNHLY, CDR2 FYNNEI. The CDR3 length is 15 residues. CDR3 amino acids: CASSEDTVSGNTIYF. The CDR3 region has the DNA TGTGCCAGCAGTGAAGACACCGTCTCTGGAAACACCATATATTTT.

This chain links TRBV6-5 with TRBJ1-2; 8 bases map to TRBD1. This CDR3 has 16 amino acids. Trimming cost V 0 bases and J 8 bases; bases outside gene matches: 11. Germline V gives CDR1 MNHEY, CDR2 SVGAGI. The DNA of the CDR3 is TGTGCCAGCAGTTACTCGTCGACAGGGGCTAACCGGGGCTACACCTTC. Encoded protein: CASSYSSTGANRGYTF.

This sequence joins TRBV4-3 and TRBJ1-3, with 7 bases aligning to TRBD1. Germline loops: CDR1 LGHNA, CDR2 YSLEER. The CDR3 totals 16 residues. V trimming: 0 bases; J trimming: 2 bases; junction bases outside the gene matches: 4. CDR3 DNA sequence: TGCGCCAGCAGCCAAGAATCACAGGGGACTGGAAACACCATATATTTT. This translates into CASSQESQGTGNTIYF.

The chain employs TRBV19 and TRBJ2-1; no definite D call. Germline CDR1 reads LNHDA; CDR2 reads SQIVND (reference sequence). The CDR3 runs to 15 residues. V dropped 3 bases and J dropped 0 bases, with 9 bases sitting between them. CDR3 in DNA: TGTGCCAGTAGTATCCGGCGAAGCTCCTACAATGAGCAGTTCTTC. This translates into CASSIRRSSYNEQFF.

The CDR3 region is CASSQWTGGSEKLFF. CDR3 in DNA: TGTGCCAGCAGCCAATGGACAGGGGGAAGTGAAAAACTGTTTTTT. The chain is built from TRBV3-1 (or the pseudogene TRBV3-2) and TRBJ1-4, with TRBD1 matching 10 bases. The ends lost 2 bases at V and 7 bases at J; junction bases unmatched: 4. CDR3 length: 15 amino acids. Germline CDR1 LGHDT, CDR2 YNNKEL (reference sequence).

The chain has TRBV5-4 and TRBJ1-3; a possible D gene is TRBD1 (6 bases). Trimming took 2 bases from V and 4 from J, leaving 25 bases between them. Germline loops: CDR1 SGHNT, CDR2 YYREEE (reference sequence). The CDR3 is made up of 19 amino acids. CDR3 sequence reads: CASSLKAGAIGEGGNTIYF. The CDR3 DNA reads TGTGCCAGCAGCTTAAAAGCAGGGGCCATTGGCGAAGGAGGAAACACCATATATTTT. The entire variable domain, with the rest obtained from reference TRBV5-4 and TRBJ1-3, is as follows: ETGVTQSPTHLIKTRGQQVTLRCSSQSGHNTVSWYQQALGQGPQFIFQYYREEENGRGNFPPRFSGLQFPNYSSELNVNALELDDSALYLCASSLKAGAIGEGGNTIYFGEGSWLTVV.

The CDR3 DNA is TGCGCCAGCAGCGCTTGGGACAGGGACACCGGGGAGCTGTTTTTT. This codes for CASSAWDRDTGELFF. This chain joins TRBV5-1 and TRBJ2-2; 9 nucleotides line up with TRBD1. V trimming: 4 bases; J trimming: 3 bases; junction bases outside the gene matches: 4. CDR1 and CDR2 (germline): SGHRS, YFSETQ. This CDR3 is 15 amino acids long.

This sequence joins TRBV11-2 and TRBJ2-7; tentatively, D is TRBD1 (5 bases). The CDR3 runs 16 residues. V was cut by 5 bases and J by 0 bases, with 17 bases left in between. Germline values: CDR1 SGHAT, CDR2 FQNNGV. The CDR3 loop reads CASSHFVRTSSYEQYF. CDR3 nucleotides: TGTGCCAGCAGCCACTTCGTCCGGACAAGCTCCTACGAGCAGTACTTC.

The chain is built from TRBV5-4 and TRBJ2-2; D is unresolved. Trimming left V 0 bases short and J 5 bases short, with 11 bases between. The CDR3 consists of 15 residues. Germline V gives CDR1 SGHNT, CDR2 YYREEE (reference sequence). CDR3 loop: CASSLGGSRTGELFF. CDR3 DNA: TGTGCCAGCAGCTTGGGTGGGTCTCGTACCGGGGAGCTGTTTTTT.

The chain couples TRBV7-2 to TRBJ1-4; 11 bases match TRBD1. Germline CDR1 and CDR2: SGHTA and FQGNSA. The CDR3 totals 15 residues. V trimming: 4 bases; J trimming: 8 bases; junction bases outside the gene matches: 6. The CDR3 sequence: CASSSYRDRGEKLFF. The DNA for the CDR3 is TGTGCCAGCAGCTCATACCGGGACAGGGGGGAAAAACTGTTTTTT.

This rearrangement joins TRBV21-1 to TRBJ1-1. TRBV21-1 is a pseudogene segment. CDR3 length: 15 residues. The CDR3 loop is CASSKVEGLNTEAFF. The CDR3 DNA follows: TGTGCCAGCAGCAAAGTTGAGGGATTGAACACTGAAGCTTTCTTT.

V usage is TRBV10-3 and J usage is TRBJ2-7, with TRBD1 matching over 10 bases. The germline CDR1 and CDR2 sequences are ENHRY and SYGVKD. The CDR3 runs to 14 residues. V gave up 7 bases and J gave up 3 bases; unmatched junction bases: 6. CDR3 sequence: CAIKAGQGSYEQYF. The DNA of the CDR3 is TGTGCCATCAAGGCGGGACAGGGGAGCTACGAGCAGTACTTC.

V is TRBV5-1 and J is TRBJ1-2; weak D call: TRBD1 (5 bases). Trimming stripped 4 bases from V and 5 bases from J, with 12 bases between. This CDR3 region has 13 residues. The germline V gene encodes CDR1 SGHRS and CDR2 YFSETQ. CDR3 in amino acids: CASSLRDVYGYTF. CDR3 sequence (DNA): TGCGCCAGCAGCCTACGGGACGTATATGGCTACACCTTC.

The chain combines TRBV5-1 with TRBJ2-5, with 8 bases fitting TRBD2. V dropped 5 bases and J dropped 4; count of bases not matched to a gene: 4. Germline loops: CDR1 SGHRS, CDR2 YFSETQ. The CDR3 contains 13 residues. CDR3 DNA sequence: TGCGCCAGCAGAGCGGGAGCTCGAGAGACCCAGTACTTC. Residues: CASRAGARETQYF.

The chain's CDR3 is CASSLGDRRYYGYTF. CDR3 DNA: TGTGCCAGCAGTTTAGGGGACAGGAGGTACTATGGCTACACCTTC. The chain combines TRBV28 with TRBJ1-2; 8 bases fit TRBD1. This CDR3 has 15 residues. V was pared by 2 bases and J by 3 bases, with 5 bases of the junction left unmatched. CDR1 is MDHEN, CDR2 SYDVKM, per germline.

The rearrangement joins TRBV5-1 to TRBJ2-5; D not certain. Germline loops: CDR1 SGHRS, CDR2 YFSETQ. V was shortened by 1 base and J by 4 bases, with 11 bases between the two germline ends. This CDR3 is 14 amino acids long. In DNA, the CDR3 is TGCGCCAGCAGCTTGCCCGGATCGACAGAGACCCAGTACTTC. It translates to CASSLPGSTETQYF.

This clone was observed a single time. The chain has TRBV7-2 and TRBJ2-3, with 8 bases that match TRBD2. CDR3 length: 15 amino acids. The junction had 2 bases not matched to a gene; V was cut back by 3 bases and J by 0 bases. The germline V gene has CDR1 SGHTA and CDR2 FQGNSA. CDR3 nucleotides: TGTGCCAGCAGCTTTGCGGGAGGCAGCACAGATACGCAGTATTTT. It encodes CASSFAGGSTDTQYF.

This clone was counted a single time. The rearrangement links TRBV6-5 to TRBJ2-1; D remains unclear. This CDR3 contains 13 residues. V lost 8 bases and J lost 5, with 13 bases in between. Germline assignment: CDR1 MNHEY and CDR2 SVGAGI. The CDR3 is CASAYGWNNEQFF. Written as DNA, the CDR3 is TGTGCCAGCGCATATGGCTGGAACAATGAGCAGTTCTTC.

This clone was recorded only once. CDR3 DNA sequence: TGTGCCAGCACCCGGGCGGGCGCGGGAGTCTATGAGCAGTTCTTC. Translating it yields CASTRAGAGVYEQFF. The chain uses TRBV6-5 and TRBJ2-1; the match to TRBD2 covers 7 bases. The length of the CDR3 is 15 residues. The V gene's germline CDR1 is MNHEY and CDR2 SVGAGI. V was clipped by 7 bases and J by 8 bases; unmatched bases: 14.

This clone was found a few times. The chain couples TRBV3-1 (or the pseudogene TRBV3-2) to TRBJ2-3, with a tentative D call TRBD1 (7 bases). Looked up from germline, CDR1 is LGHDT and CDR2 is YNNKEL (reference sequence). V was trimmed by 0 bases and J by 14 bases, leaving 15 bases between them. CDR3 length: 13 residues. The CDR3 DNA reads TGTGCCAGCAGCCAAGAGAGTGGCAGGGGGGTGTATTTT. Its translation: CASSQESGRGVYF.

The chain joins TRBV10-3 to TRBJ2-5; D not certain. Germline-derived CDR1 and CDR2 are ENHRY and SYGVKD. Trimming stripped 0 bases from V and 9 bases from J, with 20 bases between. The CDR3 length is 16 residues. The CDR3 nucleotides are TGTGCCATCAGTGAGTCGACTTCAACCCGCATTTCGGCCCAGTACTTC. Amino acids: CAISESTSTRISAQYF.

The rearrangement links TRBV11-1 to TRBJ1-1; weak D call: TRBD1 (5 bases). Deletions cut 5 bases from V and 9 bases from J, with 16 bases between. Germline V gene sequence: CDR1 SGHAT, CDR2 FQDESV (reference sequence). This CDR3 comprises 13 residues. The CDR3 is CASSPRDVRQAFF. The DNA for the CDR3 is TGTGCCAGCAGCCCTAGGGACGTGCGTCAAGCTTTCTTT.